What follows are 9 T cell receptor beta chains derived from one specimen sequenced in a study of sequential checkpoint blockade in melanoma (dated by TCRdb to between 2018 and 2021). The sample's treatment or condition label, decoded: randomized to nivolumab then ipilimumab (arm A) or the reverse (arm B). The protocol used for the library was the immunoSEQ multiplex PCR assay. Imported from immuneACCESS, the table was reduced by TCRdb to in-frame sequences with V and J called. These copies leave out some clones; in studies compared against another copy, an unresolved V gene accounts for under half, and the cause of the remainder is not known. The sample records about 9,600 clones, around 24% of which are singletons. About 17% of the sample lies in the top ten. Sequences were derived from tumor tissue (inferred from file names), sampled from a patient given nivolumab and ipilimumab in sequence. These receptor sequences come from a human donor with melanoma.

The chain employs TRBV28 and TRBJ1-5; D possibly corresponds to TRBD1 (6 bases). CDR1 is MDHEN and CDR2 is SYDVKM in the germline V gene. V dropped 2 bases and J dropped 7 bases, with 9 bases sitting between them. CDR3 length: 13 residues. This chain's CDR3 is CASSLGGSQPQHF. For the CDR3, the DNA is TGTGCCAGCAGTTTAGGGGGCAGCCAGCCCCAGCATTTT.

The chain employs TRBV5-1 and TRBJ2-1; TRBD2 matches 10 bases. The V and J ends lost 2 bases and 6 bases, in that order; junction bases with no gene match: 14. The CDR3 has 18 residues. Germline V gene lookup returns CDR1 SGHRS and CDR2 YFSETQ. CDR3 sequence reads: CASSLKLAGRPGINEQFF. CDR3 coding DNA: TGCGCCAGCAGCTTAAAACTAGCGGGAAGACCGGGCATCAATGAGCAGTTCTTC. The full variable domain, completed using reference TRBV5-1 and TRBJ2-1, is KAGVTQTPRYLIKTRGQQVTLSCSPISGHRSVSWYQQTPGQGLQFLFEYFSETQRNKGNFPGRFSGRQFSNSRSEMNVSTLELGDSALYLCASSLKLAGRPGINEQFFGPGTRLTVL.

The gene calls are TRBV25-1 and TRBJ2-3; D possibly corresponds to TRBD1 (5 bases). The CDR3 contains 13 residues. Germline V lookup: CDR1 MGHDK, CDR2 SYGVNS. With 1 base removed from V and 11 bases from J, the gap between germline ends came to 13 bases. CDR3 in amino acids: CASSESETARQYF. The CDR3 region has the DNA TGTGCCAGCAGTGAATCTGAGACAGCTAGGCAGTATTTT.

The V call is TRBV7-6, the J call TRBJ1-3; 11 bases agree with TRBD1. The CDR3 runs to 17 residues. Germline CDR1 is SGHVS and CDR2 is FNYEAQ. The J segment lost 10 bases and the V segment lost 11 bases, leaving 22 bases of the junction unmatched. The CDR3 is CAHGRDRGKKKVKTIYF. The CDR3 coding sequence is TGTGCCCATGGGAGGGACAGGGGGAAGAAGAAGGTGAAAACCATATATTTT.

Only a few counts were recorded for this clone. J is TRBJ1-2 and V is TRBV19; 8 bases line up with TRBD1. This CDR3 contains 14 residues. Trimming took 3 bases from V and 4 from J; bases not matched to a gene: 4. Germline V lookup: CDR1 LNHDA, CDR2 SQIVND (reference sequence). The CDR3 loop is CASSINRGTYGYTF. CDR3 in DNA: TGTGCCAGTAGTATTAACAGGGGGACCTATGGCTACACCTTC. Looking up the rest from reference TRBV19 and TRBJ1-2 gives the full variable domain: DGGITQSPKYLFRKEGQNVTLSCEQNLNHDAMYWYRQDPGQGLRLIYYSQIVNDFQKGDIAEGYSVSREKKESFPLTVTSAQKNPTAFYLCASSINRGTYGYTFGSGTRLTVV.

This clone was seen more than once but under ten times. The chain joins TRBV11-3 to TRBJ1-1, with D possibly being TRBD1 (6 bases). Germline CDR1 and CDR2: SGHNT and YENEEA. The V gene lost 4 bases and the J gene lost 3 bases, with 12 bases spanning the gap. The CDR3 contains 14 residues. This CDR3 is CASSSTGRDTEAFF. CDR3 nucleotides: TGTGCCAGCAGCTCTACAGGGAGGGACACTGAAGCTTTCTTT. Full variable domain (outside the CDR3, taken from reference TRBV11-3 and TRBJ1-1): EAGVVQSPRYKIIEKKQPVAFWCNPISGHNTLYWYLQNLGQGPELLIRYENEEAVDDSQLPKDRFSAERLKGVDSTLKIQPAELGDSAVYLCASSSTGRDTEAFFGQGTRLTVV.

In its sample, this clone was seen a few times. The chain uses TRBV28 and TRBJ1-6, with D maybe TRBD1 (5 bases). V was clipped by 3 bases and J by 5 bases, with 8 bases between them. Germline V lookup: CDR1 MDHEN, CDR2 SYDVKM. The CDR3 contains 14 residues. CDR3 in amino acids: CASSLAQDNSPLHF. For the CDR3, the DNA is TGTGCCAGCAGTTTGGCACAGGATAATTCACCCCTCCACTTT.

This chain joins TRBV19 and TRBJ2-1; D is uncertain. The CDR3 has 14 residues. V was shortened by 1 base and J by 7 bases, with 11 bases between the two germline ends. The germline gives CDR1 LNHDA, CDR2 SQIVND (reference sequence). The CDR3 region is CASSIGGRLNEQFF. CDR3 DNA: TGTGCCAGTAGTATAGGGGGAAGACTTAATGAGCAGTTCTTC.

The chain couples TRBV29-1 to TRBJ2-2; D is possibly TRBD2 (5 bases). Germline V gives CDR1 SQVTM, CDR2 ANQGSEA. This CDR3 comprises 15 residues. The ends were cut back, 6 bases at V and 2 bases at J, with 16 bases in the middle. Here the CDR3 DNA reads TGCAGCGTCCAAGGGCTAGCCTCTAACACCGGGGAGCTGTTTTTT. It is translated as CSVQGLASNTGELFF.